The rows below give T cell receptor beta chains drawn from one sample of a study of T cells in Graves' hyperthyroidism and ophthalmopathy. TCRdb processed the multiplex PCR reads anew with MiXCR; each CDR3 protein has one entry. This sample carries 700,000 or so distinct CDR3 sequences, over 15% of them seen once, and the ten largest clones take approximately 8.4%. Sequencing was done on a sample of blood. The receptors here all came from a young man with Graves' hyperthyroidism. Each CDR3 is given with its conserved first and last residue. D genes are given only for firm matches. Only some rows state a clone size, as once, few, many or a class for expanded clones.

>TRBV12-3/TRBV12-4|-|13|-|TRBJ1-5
TGTGCCAGCAGTAGGGGTTACAATCAGCCCCAGCATTTT
CASSRGYNQPQHF
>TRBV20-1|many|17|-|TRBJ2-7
TGCAGTGCTAGAGATGACGTCGGCGTTGGGAGCTCCTACGAGCAGTACTTC
CSARDDVGVGSSYEQYF
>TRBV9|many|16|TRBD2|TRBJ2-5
TGTGCCAGCAGCGCCTCGGGACTAGCGGGAGGGGAGACCCAGTACTTC
CASSASGLAGGETQYF
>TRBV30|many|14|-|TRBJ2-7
TGTGCCTGGAGTGTATCGACCGGGTCCTACGAGCAGTACTTC
CAWSVSTGSYEQYF
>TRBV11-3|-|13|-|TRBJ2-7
TGTGCCAGCAGCGCATATCCCTGGGGCGAGCAGTACTTC
CASSAYPWGEQYF
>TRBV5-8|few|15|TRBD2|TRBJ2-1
TGTGCCAGCAGCACTATCACTAGCGGGAGGAATGAGCAGTTCTTC
CASSTITSGRNEQFF
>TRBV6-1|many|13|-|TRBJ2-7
TGTGCCAGCGGGTTAGGGCGAACCTACGAGCAGTACTTC
CASGLGRTYEQYF
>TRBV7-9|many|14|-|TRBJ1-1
TGTGCCAGCAGCTCCCCCGGGGTTAACACTGAAGCTTTCTTT
CASSSPGVNTEAFF
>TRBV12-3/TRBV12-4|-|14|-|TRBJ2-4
TGTGCCATCAGTGAGTCTACAGCCAAAAACATTCAGTACTTC
CAISESTAKNIQYF
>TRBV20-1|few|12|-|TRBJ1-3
TGCAGTGCTAGAGTTGGATTTGGAACCATATATTTT
CSARVGFGTIYF
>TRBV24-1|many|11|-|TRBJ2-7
TGTGCCACCGCTAAAGGGTTCGAGCAGTACTTC
CATAKGFEQYF
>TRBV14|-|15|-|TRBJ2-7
TGTGCCAGCAGCCTCTCCAGGAGCAGAACCTACGAGCAGTACTTC
CASSLSRSRTYEQYF
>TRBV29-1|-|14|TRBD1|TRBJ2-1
TGCAGCGCCCCAGGGACAGGATGGGACAATGAGCAGTTCTTC
CSAPGTGWDNEQFF
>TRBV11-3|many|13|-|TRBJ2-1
TGTGCCAGCAGCTTAGGGGCGGCGATTGAGCAGTTCTTC
CASSLGAAIEQFF
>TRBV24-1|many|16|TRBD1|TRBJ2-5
TGTGCCACCAGTGATTCCACAGGGGACATCCAAGAGACCCAGTACTTC
CATSDSTGDIQETQYF
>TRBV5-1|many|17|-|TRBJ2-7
TGCGCCAGCAGCTTGGGGAGGCGGAAGGGCCGATTCTACGAGCAGTACTTC
CASSLGRRKGRFYEQYF
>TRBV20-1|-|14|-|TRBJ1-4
TGCAGTGCTAGATTCAGACACGGAGGTGAAAAACTGTTTTTT
CSARFRHGGEKLFF
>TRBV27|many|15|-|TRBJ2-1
TGTGCCAGCAGTTTGAAGGGGTCAAGATACAATGAGCAGTTCTTC
CASSLKGSRYNEQFF
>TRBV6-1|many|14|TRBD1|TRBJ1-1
TGTGCCAGCGGCAACCGGGACAGGGACGTTTTAGCTTTCTTT
CASGNRDRDVLAFF
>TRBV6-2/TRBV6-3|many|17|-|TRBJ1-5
TGTGCCAGCAGTCCAATTCGCCGGGGAGGAAGCAATCAGCCCCAGCATTTT
CASSPIRRGGSNQPQHF
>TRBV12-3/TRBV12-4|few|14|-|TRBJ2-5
TGTGCCAGCAGTCCCCCAGGGAAAGAAGAGACCCAGTACTTC
CASSPPGKEETQYF
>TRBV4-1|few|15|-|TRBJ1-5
TGCGCCAGCAGCCTCGACGATCAGTGGGATCAGCCCCAGCATTTT
CASSLDDQWDQPQHF
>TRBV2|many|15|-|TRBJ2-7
TGTGCCAGCAGTGACTTACAGGGTAGCTCCTACGAGCAGTACTTC
CASSDLQGSSYEQYF
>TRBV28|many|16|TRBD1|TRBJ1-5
TGTGCCAGCAGTTCCCAACCCGACAGGGCCGATCAGCCCCAGCATTTT
CASSSQPDRADQPQHF
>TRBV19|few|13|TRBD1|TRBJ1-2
TGTGCCAGTACCATAACAGGGGGCTCAGGCTACACCTTC
CASTITGGSGYTF
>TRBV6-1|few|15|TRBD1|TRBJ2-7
TGTGCCAGCAGTGCGAGGGGACAGAGCTCCTACGAGCAGTACTTC
CASSARGQSSYEQYF
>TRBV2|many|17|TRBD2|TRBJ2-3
TGTGCCAGCAGTGAAGCTCGGACTAGCGGATACACAGATACGCAGTATTTT
CASSEARTSGYTDTQYF
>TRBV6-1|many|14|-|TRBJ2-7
TGTGCCAGCAGACCAGGACAGCTCTCCTACGAGCAGTACTTC
CASRPGQLSYEQYF
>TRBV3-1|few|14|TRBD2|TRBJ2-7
TGTGCCAGCAGCCAAGTTCCGAGCGGGAGTGAGCAGTACTTC
CASSQVPSGSEQYF
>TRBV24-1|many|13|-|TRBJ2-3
TGTGCCACCAGTGATTTAGGGACAGATACGCAGTATTTT
CATSDLGTDTQYF
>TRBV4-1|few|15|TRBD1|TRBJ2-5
TGCGCCAGCAGCCAACAGCCGGGACAGAAAGAGACCCAGTACTTC
CASSQQPGQKETQYF
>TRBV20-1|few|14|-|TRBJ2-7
TGCAGTGCTAGTCGCGGAGATAGCTCCTACGAGCAGTACTTC
CSASRGDSSYEQYF
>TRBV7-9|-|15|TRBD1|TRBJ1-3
TGTGCCATCCTGGCCCCGACAGGGAGCGGAAACACCATATATTTT
CAILAPTGSGNTIYF